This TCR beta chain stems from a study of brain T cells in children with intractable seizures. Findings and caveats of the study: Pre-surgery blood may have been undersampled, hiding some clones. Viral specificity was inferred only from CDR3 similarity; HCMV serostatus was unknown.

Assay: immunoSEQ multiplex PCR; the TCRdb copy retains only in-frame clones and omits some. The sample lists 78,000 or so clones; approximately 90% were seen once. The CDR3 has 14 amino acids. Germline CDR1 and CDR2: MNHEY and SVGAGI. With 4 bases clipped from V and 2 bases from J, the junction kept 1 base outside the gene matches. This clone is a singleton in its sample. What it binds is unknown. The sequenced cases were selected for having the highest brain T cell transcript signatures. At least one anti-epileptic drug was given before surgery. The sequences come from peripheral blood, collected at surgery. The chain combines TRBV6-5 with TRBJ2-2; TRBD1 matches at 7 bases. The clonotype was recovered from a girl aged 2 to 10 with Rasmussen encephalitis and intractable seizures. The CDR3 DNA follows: TGTGCCAGCAGTTGGGACAGAAACACCGGGGAGCTGTTTTTT. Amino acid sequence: CASSWDRNTGELFF.